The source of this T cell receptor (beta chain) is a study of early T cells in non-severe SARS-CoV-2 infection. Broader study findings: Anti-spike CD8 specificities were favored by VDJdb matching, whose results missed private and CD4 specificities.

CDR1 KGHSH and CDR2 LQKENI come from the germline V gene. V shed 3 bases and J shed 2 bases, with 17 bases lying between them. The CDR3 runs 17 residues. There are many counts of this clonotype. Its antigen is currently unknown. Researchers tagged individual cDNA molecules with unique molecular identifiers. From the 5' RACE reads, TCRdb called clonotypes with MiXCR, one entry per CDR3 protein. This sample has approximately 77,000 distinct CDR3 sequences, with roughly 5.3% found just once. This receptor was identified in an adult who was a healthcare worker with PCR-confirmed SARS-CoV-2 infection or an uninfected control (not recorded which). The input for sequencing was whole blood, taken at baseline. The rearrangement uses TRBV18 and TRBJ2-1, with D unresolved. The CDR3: CASSPFTRVTTYNEQFF. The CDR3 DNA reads TGTGCCAGCTCACCGTTCACACGGGTCACAACCTACAATGAGCAGTTCTTC.